This record looks at one T cell receptor (beta chain) sequence and its context. This CDR3 is 14 amino acids long. Trimming at V came to 5 bases and at J to 8 bases, leaving 6 bases not matched to a gene. Germline V lookup: CDR1 SGHTA, CDR2 FQGTGA. These data are taken from a study of blood T cell repertoires in COVID-19. Produced via immunoSEQ multiplex PCR; TCRdb's table is partial and in-frame only. The table shows roughly 230,000 clones, with roughly 81% occurring only once. The material sequenced was peripheral blood. The chain joins TRBV7-3 to TRBJ2-1; 10 bases fit TRBD1. The TCR comes from a man between 35 and 55 years old with acute or convalescent COVID-19. The CDR3 bases are TGTGCCAGCAGCAAGACAGGGGGCAGAGATGAGCAGTTCTTC. Protein sequence: CASSKTGGRDEQFF.